These 22 T cell receptor beta chains were all obtained from the same sample, sequenced in a study of memory B cells and T cells in multiple sclerosis. These receptors have no identified antigens. Separate sequencing covered autoproliferating (CFSE-dim) and non-proliferating (CFSE-high) T cells from stimulus-free culture. Roughly 4.5x10^7 CFSE-labeled PBMCs were cultured less than 8 days unstimulated, then replicate wells were pooled. Some clones are missing from TCRdb's copy, which holds only in-frame ones; the method was immunoSEQ multiplex PCR. The sample consists of over 10,000 clones, around four fifths of them appearing once. Material: PBMCs from blood kept in culture. These receptors originate from a human donor with multiple sclerosis.

This rearrangement joins TRBV14 to TRBJ1-6; D remains ambiguous. CDR1 is SGHDN, CDR2 FVKESK, per germline. The CDR3 is 14 residues long. V was cut by 0 bases and J by 4 bases, with 4 bases left in between. For the CDR3, the DNA is TGTGCCAGCAGCCAAGAACGGTATAATTCACCCCTCCACTTT. Protein sequence: CASSQERYNSPLHF.

This clone is a singleton in its sample. This chain connects TRBV7-9 to TRBJ2-5; D is undetermined. The germline gives CDR1 SEHNR, CDR2 FQNEAQ (reference sequence). The CDR3 length is 12 residues. V was pared by 4 bases and J by 5 bases, with 8 bases between. CDR3 loop: CASSSIVETQYF. The CDR3 DNA reads as TGTGCCAGCAGCTCCATAGTGGAGACCCAGTACTTC.

This sequence joins TRBV27 and TRBJ2-3; TRBD2 agrees at 7 bases. The CDR3 has 13 amino acids. V was pared by 2 bases and J by 10 bases, with 6 bases of the junction left unmatched. CDR1 is MNHEY, CDR2 SMNVEV, per germline (reference sequence). The CDR3 nucleotides are TGTGCCAGCAGTTTAGGCCCTGCGGGAGCGCAGTATTTT. It encodes CASSLGPAGAQYF.

V is TRBV13 and J is TRBJ1-6, with D maybe TRBD1 (5 bases). CDR3 length equals 14 residues. Germline CDR1 and CDR2: PRHDT and FYEKMQ (reference sequence). The V end was cut by 6 bases, the J end by 7 bases, with 13 bases between. CDR3 DNA sequence: TGTGCCAGCAGTCTAGGGGCCAAGAATTCACCCCTCCACTTT. Protein: CASSLGAKNSPLHF.

The chain recombines TRBV5-4 with TRBJ2-7; 8 positions match TRBD2. The CDR3 is 16 residues long. V lost 3 bases and J lost 4; bases outside the gene matches: 12. CDR1 SGHNT and CDR2 YYREEE come from the germline V gene (reference sequence). The CDR3 loop is CASSYSSGRAFYEQYF. CDR3 in DNA: TGTGCCAGCAGCTACTCGAGCGGGAGAGCATTTTACGAGCAGTACTTC.

The CDR3 region is CASSLVARFRGRDYEQYF. The CDR3 DNA follows: TGTGCCAGCAGCTTAGTCGCACGTTTCCGAGGCAGGGACTACGAGCAGTACTTC. The V and J genes are TRBV7-9 and TRBJ2-7; the D gene is possibly TRBD1 (5 bases). V was pared by 1 base and J by 3 bases, with 22 bases between. The CDR3 consists of 18 residues. Germline CDR1 reads SEHNR; CDR2 reads FQNEAQ (reference sequence).

This chain joins TRBV19 and TRBJ2-7, with 8 bases that match TRBD2. The length of the CDR3 is 17 residues. The V gene end was trimmed by 6 bases and the J gene end by 0 bases; junction bases not matched to a gene: 13. Germline V lookup: CDR1 LNHDA, CDR2 SQIVND (reference sequence). The DNA for the CDR3 is TGTGCCAGTAGCACGTGGGGACTAGGAAAGAGCTCCTACGAGCAGTACTTC. This translates into CASSTWGLGKSSYEQYF. Complete variable domain (other parts from reference TRBV19 and TRBJ2-7): DGGITQSPKYLFRKEGQNVTLSCEQNLNHDAMYWYRQDPGQGLRLIYYSQIVNDFQKGDIAEGYSVSREKKESFPLTVTSAQKNPTAFYLCASSTWGLGKSSYEQYFGPGTRLTVT.

This chain connects TRBV5-3 to TRBJ1-5, with no clear D. TRBV5-3 is known as an ORF, though its function is uncertain. This CDR3 contains 18 residues. Trimming removed 0 bases at V and 4 bases at J, with 20 bases between. CDR3 sequence: CARSLDGPNPPFNQPQHF. The DNA for the CDR3 is TGTGCCAGAAGCTTGGATGGCCCGAACCCTCCCTTTAATCAGCCCCAGCATTTT.

The rearrangement uses TRBV6-4 and TRBJ1-6; maybe TRBD1 (5 bases). The CDR3 sequence is 13 residues long. Germline V gene lookup returns CDR1 MRHNA and CDR2 SNTAGT. V lost 2 bases and J 10 bases, leaving 9 bases between the germline ends. The CDR3 spells CASSDRGGSPLHF. CDR3 DNA: TGTGCCAGCAGTGACAGGGGTGGATCACCCCTCCACTTT.

This clone came up once. This chain links TRBV2 with TRBJ1-1; D not certain. The CDR3 is made up of 11 amino acids. Per the germline V gene, CDR1 is SNHLY and CDR2 is FYNNEI. Trimming left V 9 bases short and J 3 bases short, with 8 bases between. The CDR3: CASQRDTEAFF. In DNA form, the CDR3 reads TGTGCCAGTCAGAGGGACACTGAAGCTTTCTTT.

The rearrangement uses TRBV6-6 and TRBJ2-1; D possibly corresponds to TRBD1 (5 bases). Trimming cost V 6 bases and J 10 bases, with 16 bases left between them. CDR3 size: 13 residues. The V gene's germline CDR1 is MNHNY and CDR2 SVGAGI (reference sequence). The CDR3 sequence: CASSLSTAGEQFF. As DNA, the CDR3 is TGTGCCAGCAGCCTCAGCACCGCAGGGGAGCAGTTCTTC.

This sequence joins TRBV11-2 and TRBJ1-6; weak D call: TRBD1 (6 bases). CDR1 and CDR2 (germline): SGHAT, FQNNGV. This CDR3 contains 16 residues. V shed 5 bases and J shed 6 bases, with 17 bases lying between them. CDR3 in DNA: TGTGCCAGCAGCGAAGCAGGACAGAGCACTAATTCACCCCTCCACTTT. Translation gives CASSEAGQSTNSPLHF.

The chain recombines TRBV6-9 with TRBJ1-2; D gene unclear. V dropped 6 bases and J dropped 4 bases, with 6 bases sitting between them. CDR1 and CDR2 (germline): MNHGY, SVAAGI. This CDR3 is 11 amino acids long. CDR3 protein: CASSLGYGYTF. CDR3 DNA sequence: TGTGCCAGCAGCCTAGGCTATGGCTACACCTTC.

This chain links TRBV6-1 with TRBJ1-1; D may be TRBD1 (6 bases). V lost 4 bases and J lost 1, with 13 bases in between. The CDR3 covers 15 residues. Germline V gene data show CDR1 as MNHNS and CDR2 as SASEGT. CDR3 region: CASSATDSTNTEAFF. CDR3 sequence (DNA): TGTGCCAGCAGTGCTACGGACAGCACGAACACTGAAGCTTTCTTT.

V usage is TRBV14 and J usage is TRBJ2-1, with D possibly being TRBD2 (6 bases). The CDR3 covers 16 residues. V lost 4 bases to trimming and J lost 2 bases, with 15 bases between them. Germline-derived CDR1 and CDR2 are SGHDN and FVKESK. This CDR3 is CASSLSGEGPYNEQFF. The CDR3 DNA reads TGTGCCAGCAGCCTTTCGGGAGAGGGCCCCTACAATGAGCAGTTCTTC.

The genes are TRBV6-1 and TRBJ2-1; a possible D gene is TRBD1 (5 bases). The germline CDR1 and CDR2 sequences are MNHNS and SASEGT. The CDR3 runs 12 residues. The V and J ends lost 4 bases and 8 bases respectively, with 9 bases between them. The CDR3 loop reads CASSARVDEQFF. The DNA for the CDR3 is TGTGCCAGCAGTGCCAGGGTGGATGAGCAGTTCTTC.

The CDR3 DNA follows: TGTGCCAGCAGCCCGGGACAGGCTAATTCACCCCTCCACTTT. It is translated as CASSPGQANSPLHF. The rearrangement uses TRBV5-4 and TRBJ1-6, with TRBD1 matching over 8 bases. Per the germline V gene, CDR1 is SGHNT and CDR2 is YYREEE (reference sequence). CDR3 size: 14 residues. Trimming cost V 4 bases and J 6 bases; bases outside gene matches: 3. The variable domain in full, with the rest retrieved from reference TRBV5-4 and TRBJ1-6, is ETGVTQSPTHLIKTRGQQVTLRCSSQSGHNTVSWYQQALGQGPQFIFQYYREEENGRGNFPPRFSGLQFPNYSSELNVNALELDDSALYLCASSPGQANSPLHFGNGTRLTVT.

The chain has TRBV30 and TRBJ2-1; possible D gene TRBD1, 5 bases. V gave up 0 bases and J gave up 10 bases, with 16 bases separating them. Per the germline V gene, CDR1 is GTSNPN and CDR2 is SVGIG (reference sequence). This CDR3 has 14 residues. The CDR3: CAWSVGSPGYEQFF. The CDR3 DNA reads as TGTGCCTGGAGTGTAGGTTCCCCAGGGTACGAGCAGTTCTTC.

Written as DNA, the CDR3 is TGTGCCATCAGTGTAGGAGCGGGGGATTCTCTCTATGGCTACACCTTC. Translating it yields CAISVGAGDSLYGYTF. V is TRBV10-3 and J is TRBJ1-2, with TRBD1 as a possible D gene (5 bases). Germline assignment: CDR1 ENHRY and CDR2 SYGVKD. There are 16 residues in the CDR3. Trimming removed 4 bases from V and 4 bases from J, with 19 bases in between.

The CDR3 bases are TGTGCCAGCAGTCCGGCGGGCTGGGGGAACACTGAAGCTTTCTTT. Translated: CASSPAGWGNTEAFF. The chain employs TRBV27 and TRBJ1-1; D gene ambiguous. CDR3 length equals 15 residues. The V gene's germline CDR1 is MNHEY and CDR2 SMNVEV (reference sequence). V was clipped by 5 bases and J by 1 base, with 14 bases between them.

The chain employs TRBV5-1 and TRBJ2-7, with TRBD1 matching over 7 bases. With V trimmed by 4 bases and J by 6 bases, 7 bases remained unmatched. There are 13 residues in the CDR3. The germline CDR1 and CDR2 sequences are SGHRS and YFSETQ. The CDR3 spells CASSRQGQSEQYF. The CDR3 DNA reads as TGCGCCAGCAGCAGACAGGGCCAGAGCGAGCAGTACTTC.

CDR3 protein: CASSISTGVQETQYF. Here the CDR3 DNA reads TGTGCCAGTAGTATTTCTACGGGGGTCCAAGAGACCCAGTACTTC. The chain employs TRBV19 and TRBJ2-5; TRBD2 might be the D (6 bases). V was cut by 3 bases and J by 1 base, with 12 bases left in between. CDR1 and CDR2 (germline): LNHDA, SQIVND (reference sequence). CDR3 length: 15 residues. The full variable domain, completed using reference TRBV19 and TRBJ2-5, is DGGITQSPKYLFRKEGQNVTLSCEQNLNHDAMYWYRQDPGQGLRLIYYSQIVNDFQKGDIAEGYSVSREKKESFPLTVTSAQKNPTAFYLCASSISTGVQETQYFGPGTRLLVL.